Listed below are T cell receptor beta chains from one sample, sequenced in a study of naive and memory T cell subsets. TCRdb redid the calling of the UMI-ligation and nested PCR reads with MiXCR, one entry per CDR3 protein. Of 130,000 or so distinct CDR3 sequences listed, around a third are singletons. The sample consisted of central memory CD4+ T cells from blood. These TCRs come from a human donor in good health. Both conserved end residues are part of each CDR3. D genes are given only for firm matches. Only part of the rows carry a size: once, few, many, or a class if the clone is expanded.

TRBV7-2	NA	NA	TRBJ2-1	TGTGCCAGCAGCCATTACAATGAGCAGTTCTTC	CASSHYNEQFF
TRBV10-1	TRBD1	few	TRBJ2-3	TGCGCCAGCAGTCTAGGGGGCCCTGTGGATACGCAGTATTTT	CASSLGGPVDTQYF
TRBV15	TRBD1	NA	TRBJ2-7	TGTGCCACCAGCAGAGGGGATTACGGACAGGGGGCCTACGAGCAGTACTTC	CATSRGDYGQGAYEQYF
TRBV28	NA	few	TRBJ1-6	TGTGCCAGCAATCCCAGGGCCACCTATAATTCACCCCTCCACTTT	CASNPRATYNSPLHF
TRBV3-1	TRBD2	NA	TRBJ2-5	TGTGCCAGCAGCTCAGGACTAGCGGCCGAGACCCAGTACTTC	CASSSGLAAETQYF
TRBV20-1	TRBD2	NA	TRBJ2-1	TGCAGTGCTACCGTTCGGCTAGCGGGTAGGCTCTTC	CSATVRLAGRLF
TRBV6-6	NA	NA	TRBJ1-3	TGTGCCAGCAGTTACCGTGGGGCCTTTTGGGGGTCCTCTGGAAACACCATATATTTT	CASSYRGAFWGSSGNTIYF
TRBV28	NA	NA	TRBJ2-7	TGTGCCAGCAGTACCTTGGCCTACGAGCAGTACTTC	CASSTLAYEQYF
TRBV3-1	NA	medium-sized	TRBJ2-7	TGTGCCAGCAGCCAAGTGGCAGGGCCCCCGAATGGCGAGCAGTACTTC	CASSQVAGPPNGEQYF
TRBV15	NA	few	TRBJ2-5	TGTGCCACCAGCAGCCCGCGAACGGGAGTTGGTGAGACCCAGTACTTC	CATSSPRTGVGETQYF
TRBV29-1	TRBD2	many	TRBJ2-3	TGCAGCGTCCCGGGGACTAGCGGGAGACCAGATACGCAGTATTTT	CSVPGTSGRPDTQYF
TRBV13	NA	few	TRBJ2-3	TGTGCCAGCAGCTTCCGGGTGGGCAGGACTAGCACAGATACGCAGTATTTT	CASSFRVGRTSTDTQYF
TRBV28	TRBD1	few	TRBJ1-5	TGTGCCAGCAGTCCGTCCCGGGACAGGGTTCCTAGCAATCAGCCCCAGCATTTT	CASSPSRDRVPSNQPQHF
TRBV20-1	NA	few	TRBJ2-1	TGCAGTGCTAGATTTGACTGGAGGAGCTCCTACAATGAGCAGTTCTTC	CSARFDWRSSYNEQFF
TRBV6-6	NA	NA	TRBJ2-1	TGTGCCAGCAGTAAACTGGGTGACAATGAGCAGTTCTTC	CASSKLGDNEQFF
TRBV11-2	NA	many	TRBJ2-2	TGTGCCAGCAGCTTAGACGGCTATGGAAGGGAGCTGTTTTTT	CASSLDGYGRELFF
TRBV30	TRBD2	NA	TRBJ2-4	TGTGCCTGGGGGGAGGGCCGATACCAAAACATTCAGTACTTC	CAWGEGRYQNIQYF
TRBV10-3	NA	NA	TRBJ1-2	TGTGCCATCAGTGAACCCCGGGACACCATTAACTATGGCTACACCTTC	CAISEPRDTINYGYTF
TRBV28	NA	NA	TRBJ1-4	TGTGCCAGCAGCCAGTCCGGGACATATGAAAAACTGTTTTTT	CASSQSGTYEKLFF
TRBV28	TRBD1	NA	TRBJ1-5	TGTGCCAGCATCACTCCGCGACAGGGTCTCAGCAATCAGCCCCAGCATTTT	CASITPRQGLSNQPQHF
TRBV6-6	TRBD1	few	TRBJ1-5	TGTGCCAGCAGCCCCGGGACAGTTAATCAGCCCCAGCATTTT	CASSPGTVNQPQHF
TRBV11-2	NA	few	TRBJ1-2	TGTGCCAGCAGCTTTACGTTGAGCTATGGCTACACCTTC	CASSFTLSYGYTF
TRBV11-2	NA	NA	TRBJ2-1	TGTGCCAGCAGCTTTAGCGGCGACGAGCAGTTCTTC	CASSFSGDEQFF
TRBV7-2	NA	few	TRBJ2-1	TGTGCCAGCAGCCAGGATGGCTACAATGAGCAGTTCTTC	CASSQDGYNEQFF
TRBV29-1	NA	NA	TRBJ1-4	TGCAGCGTTGGGTCTACGACAGGAAAACTGTTTTTT	CSVGSTTGKLFF
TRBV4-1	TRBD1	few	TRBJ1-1	TGCGCCAGCAGCCCCCACAGGGGACAGAACACTGAAGCTTTCTTT	CASSPHRGQNTEAFF
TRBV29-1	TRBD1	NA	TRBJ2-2	TGCAGCGTTCCCCAGGGGGCAGGCGGGGAGCTGTTTTTT	CSVPQGAGGELFF
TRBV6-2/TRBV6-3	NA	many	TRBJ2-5	TGTGCCAGCAGGGCATTAGAGACCCAGTACTTC	CASRALETQYF
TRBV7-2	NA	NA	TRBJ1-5	TGTGCCAGCAGCACTCCTCTAGGCAGTACCAATCAGCCCCAGCATTTT	CASSTPLGSTNQPQHF
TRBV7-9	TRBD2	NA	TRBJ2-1	TGTGCCAGCAGCACCCGACTAGCGGGTTACAATGAGCAGTTCTTC	CASSTRLAGYNEQFF
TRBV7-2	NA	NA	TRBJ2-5	TGTGCCAGCAGCGCGTTTACCGAGACCCAGTACTTC	CASSAFTETQYF
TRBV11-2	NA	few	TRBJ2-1	TGTGCCAGCAGCTTAGCTGGCCGCCGCTCCTACAATGAGCAGTTCTTC	CASSLAGRRSYNEQFF
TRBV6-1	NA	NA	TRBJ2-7	TGTGCCAGCAGCGTTCCGGGACGTAGGAGCTCCTACGAGCAGTACTTC	CASSVPGRRSSYEQYF
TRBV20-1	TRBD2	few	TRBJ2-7	TGCAGTGCTAGACAACTAGCGGGGGAGTCCTACGAGCAGTACTTC	CSARQLAGESYEQYF
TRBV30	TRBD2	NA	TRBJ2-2	TGTGCCTGGAGTGCGCGGGAGAGAGCCGGGGAGCTGTTTTTT	CAWSARERAGELFF
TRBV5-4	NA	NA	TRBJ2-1	TGTGCCAGCAGCTCCCTAAGGGGGGCCTACAATGAGCAGTTCTTC	CASSSLRGAYNEQFF
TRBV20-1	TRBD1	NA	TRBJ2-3	TGCAGTGCTAGAGATACAGGGGCCGGTAACACAGATACGCAGTATTTT	CSARDTGAGNTDTQYF
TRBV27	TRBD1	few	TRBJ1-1	TGTGCCAGCAGTCCAGGGGGTGGTGGTAGGACTGAAGCTTTCTTT	CASSPGGGGRTEAFF
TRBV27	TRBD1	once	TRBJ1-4	TGTGCCAGCAGTCCCCGGGACAGTGTCGGAAAACTGTTTTTT	CASSPRDSVGKLFF